Below are 24 T cell receptor beta chains sequenced from a single sample in a study of cytotoxic CD8 clonotypes in ibrutinib-treated CLL. Using immunoSEQ multiplex PCR, the repertoire was profiled, and TCRdb retains in-frame clones only, with some absent. There are almost 85,000 clones in the sample; 70% to 90% occur only once, and around 5% lies in the top ten. The source material was PBMCs, sampled before ibrutinib treatment. The receptors originated from a human donor with chronic lymphocytic leukemia.

The J gene is TRBJ2-3, the V gene TRBV7-6, with 9 nucleotides matching TRBD1. This CDR3 comprises 14 residues. The germline gives CDR1 SGHVS, CDR2 FNYEAQ. J was trimmed by 4 bases and V by 8 bases; bases with no gene match: 7. CDR3: CASLTGGFSDTQYF. In DNA form, the CDR3 reads TGTGCCAGCTTGACAGGGGGGTTCTCAGATACGCAGTATTTT.

V and J are TRBV6-1 and TRBJ1-1; 8 positions agree with TRBD1. V was pared by 4 bases and J by 5 bases, with 15 bases of the junction left unmatched. The CDR3 runs to 17 residues. Per the germline V gene, CDR1 is MNHNS and CDR2 is SASEGT. The CDR3 loop is CASSAGTGYSADTEAFF. For the CDR3, the DNA is TGTGCCAGCAGTGCCGGGACAGGATATTCGGCGGATACTGAAGCTTTCTTT.

This chain links TRBV12-5 with TRBJ1-3; D is ambiguous. V lost 4 bases, J lost 2 bases, and 6 bases lay in between. Per germline, CDR1 LGHNT and CDR2 FRNRAP. This CDR3 is 13 amino acids long. CDR3 coding DNA: TGTGCTAGTGGTTCGGGTACTGGAAACACCATATATTTT. The encoded protein is CASGSGTGNTIYF.

The CDR3 spells CASSYKVGQGYEQYF. The CDR3 DNA sequence: TGTGCCAGCAGTTACAAGGTGGGACAGGGGTACGAGCAGTACTTC. V gene TRBV6-6 combines with J gene TRBJ2-7, with 10 bases matching TRBD1. CDR1 MNHNY and CDR2 SVGAGI come from the germline V gene (reference sequence). The CDR3 consists of 15 residues. The V segment lost 2 bases and the J segment 4 bases; nucleotides outside the gene matches: 5.

CDR3 in amino acids: CASSILGQPQHF. CDR3 coding DNA: TGTGCCAGTAGTATCCTAGGTCAGCCCCAGCATTTT. The rearrangement joins TRBV19 to TRBJ1-5; D not resolved. Looked up from germline, CDR1 is LNHDA and CDR2 is SQIVND (reference sequence). This CDR3 contains 12 residues. Trimming took 3 bases from V and 6 from J, leaving 6 bases between them.

The chain carries TRBV9 and TRBJ2-2; D not resolved. CDR1 is SGDLS, CDR2 YYNGEE, per germline. The CDR3 has 14 amino acids. With 1 base removed from V and 7 bases from J, the gap between germline ends came to 11 bases. This chain's CDR3 is CASSVSGFSGELFF. As DNA, the CDR3 is TGTGCCAGCAGCGTATCGGGTTTTAGCGGGGAGCTGTTTTTT.

Worth noting for this clone: This same CDR3 is encoded by further DNA sequences in the sample. The V and J genes are TRBV4-3 and TRBJ2-6, with D perhaps TRBD2 (5 bases). This CDR3 is built from 16 residues. Per germline, CDR1 LGHNA and CDR2 YSLEER. V was pared by 0 bases and J by 0 bases, with 6 bases between. CDR3 DNA sequence: TGCGCCAGCAGCCAAGATCGGGGCTCTGGGGCCAACGTCCTGACTTTC. Encoded protein: CASSQDRGSGANVLTF.

This clone was observed a handful of times. The CDR3 protein is CASSLGGATEAFF. In nucleotides, the CDR3 is TGTGCCAGCAGCTTAGGGGGGGCCACTGAAGCTTTCTTT. The chain employs TRBV7-6 and TRBJ1-1, with D maybe TRBD1 (6 bases). There are 13 residues in the CDR3. Trimming removed 1 base at V and 4 bases at J, with 7 bases between. The germline gives CDR1 SGHVS, CDR2 FNYEAQ.

This clone was recorded once. The J gene is TRBJ2-1, the V gene TRBV4-2; D uncertain. The germline gives CDR1 LGHNA, CDR2 YNFKEQ. The ends were cut back, 6 bases at V and 0 bases at J, with 21 bases in the middle. This CDR3 region has 18 residues. As DNA, the CDR3 is TGTGCCAGCAGGCAAATTGTGGGCGGCGCTGGCTCCTACAATGAGCAGTTCTTC. This translates into CASRQIVGGAGSYNEQFF.

The J gene is TRBJ2-3, the V gene TRBV7-2; D remains unclear. Per the germline V gene, CDR1 is SGHTA and CDR2 is FQGNSA. The CDR3 has 13 residues. V was pared by 1 base and J by 6 bases, with 8 bases between. The CDR3 reads CASSLDVGDTQYF. The CDR3 DNA follows: TGTGCCAGCAGCTTAGATGTTGGGGATACGCAGTATTTT.

The chain has TRBV30 and TRBJ2-7; the D gene could be TRBD1 or TRBD2 (5 bases each). The CDR3 loop spans 14 amino acids. Trimming cost V 3 bases and J 5 bases, with 17 bases left between them. Germline V gene lookup returns CDR1 GTSNPN and CDR2 SVGIG (reference sequence). DNA for the CDR3: TGTGCCTGGAGCACCTTTCTGGGGGAGAACGAGCAGTACTTC. This sequence encodes CAWSTFLGENEQYF.

This clone appeared a single time. CDR3 in amino acids: CASSLSFRVGAYEQYF. The CDR3 region has the DNA TGTGCCAGCAGTTTATCATTTCGGGTAGGAGCCTACGAGCAGTACTTC. This rearrangement joins TRBV27 to TRBJ2-7; D not resolved. The germline CDR1 and CDR2 sequences are MNHEY and SMNVEV (reference sequence). Trimming took off 0 bases at V and 2 bases at J, with 14 bases between the two ends. CDR3 length: 16 residues.

The rearrangement joins TRBV6-1 to TRBJ2-7, with D possibly being TRBD1 or TRBD2 (6 bases each). V lost 2 bases and J 1 base, leaving 12 bases between the germline ends. CDR1 and CDR2 (germline): MNHNS, SASEGT. This CDR3 has 15 amino acids. Here the CDR3 DNA reads TGTGCCAGCAGTGAATCGGGGGCTGGGTCCTACGAGCAGTACTTC. Protein sequence: CASSESGAGSYEQYF.

The gene calls are TRBV10-3 and TRBJ2-3, with D maybe TRBD2 (5 bases). There are 11 residues in the CDR3. The V gene's germline CDR1 is ENHRY and CDR2 SYGVKD. The V end was cut by 8 bases, the J end by 3 bases, with 6 bases between. The CDR3 DNA follows: TGTGCCATCTCGGGGACAGATACGCAGTATTTT. It translates to CAISGTDTQYF.

This clone was counted a few times. The rearrangement links TRBV5-1 to TRBJ1-5; D may be TRBD1 (5 bases). CDR1 and CDR2 from the germline V gene are SGHRS and YFSETQ. Trimming took off 3 bases at V and 2 bases at J, with 12 bases between the two ends. There are 15 residues in the CDR3. CDR3 protein: CASSWDTGGNQPQHF. The CDR3, as DNA: TGCGCCAGCAGCTGGGATACAGGAGGCAATCAGCCCCAGCATTTT.

The chain joins TRBV18 to TRBJ2-1; D may be TRBD1 (6 bases). This CDR3 comprises 17 residues. Per the germline V gene, CDR1 is KGHSH and CDR2 is LQKENI. The ends were cut back, 0 bases at V and 7 bases at J, with 19 bases in the middle. Written as DNA, the CDR3 is TGTGCCAGCTCACCACCGTTTCAGCAGGGACACGGGAATGAGCAGTTCTTC. This codes for CASSPPFQQGHGNEQFF.

This chain uses TRBV30 with TRBJ2-1, with D perhaps assigned TRBD1 or TRBD2 (6 bases each). V was cut by 8 bases and J by 7 bases, with 18 bases left in between. The germline gives CDR1 GTSNPN, CDR2 SVGIG (reference sequence). The CDR3 covers 13 residues. This chain's CDR3 is CAGSGAGNNEQFF. The CDR3 DNA reads TGTGCCGGTTCGGGGGCAGGGAATAATGAGCAGTTCTTC.

This sequence joins TRBV11-2 and TRBJ2-1, with TRBD2 identical over 10 bases. This CDR3 is built from 15 residues. Germline CDR1 is SGHAT and CDR2 is FQNNGV. With V trimmed by 2 bases and J by 6 bases, 4 bases remained unmatched. The CDR3 nucleotides are TGTGCCAGCAGCTTAACTAGCGGGATCCTCAATGAGCAGTTCTTC. Translated, it gives CASSLTSGILNEQFF. The whole variable domain, remainder taken from reference TRBV11-2 and TRBJ2-1, is EAGVAQSPRYKIIEKRQSVAFWCNPISGHATLYWYQQILGQGPKLLIQFQNNGVVDDSQLPKDRFSAERLKGVDSTLKIQPAKLEDSAVYLCASSLTSGILNEQFFGPGTRLTVL.

J is TRBJ1-1 and V is TRBV5-1; D is uncertain. Trimming cost V 4 bases and J 1 base, with 11 bases left between them. The CDR3 has 14 amino acids. CDR1 SGHRS and CDR2 YFSETQ come from the germline V gene. The CDR3 nucleotides read TGCGCCAGCAGCGTTGGCAACGAGAACACTGAAGCTTTCTTT. Protein: CASSVGNENTEAFF.

The V and J genes are TRBV29-1 and TRBJ1-3, with D possibly being TRBD1 (5 bases). This CDR3 contains 13 residues. Per the germline V gene, CDR1 is SQVTM and CDR2 is ANQGSEA. CDR3 in amino acids: CSVGQSSGNTIYF. The CDR3 bases are TGCAGTGTGGGGCAGAGCTCTGGAAACACCATATATTTT.

This clone has more than one count but fewer than ten. DNA of the CDR3: TGTGCCAGCAGCGCGCTGGGTAGCGGGAGCCAAGAGACCCAGTACTTC. Protein sequence: CASSALGSGSQETQYF. The gene calls are TRBV9 and TRBJ2-5; 9 bases are a match to TRBD2. Germline V gene sequence: CDR1 SGDLS, CDR2 YYNGEE. V trimming: 3 bases; J trimming: 1 base; junction bases outside the gene matches: 7. CDR3 length: 16 residues. The whole variable domain, remainder taken from reference TRBV9 and TRBJ2-5, is DSGVTQTPKHLITATGQRVTLRCSPRSGDLSVYWYQQSLDQGLQFLIQYYNGEERAKGNILERFSAQQFPDLHSELNLSSLELGDSALYFCASSALGSGSQETQYFGPGTRLLVL.

This clone was detected only once. The gene calls are TRBV15 and TRBJ2-7; D unclear. Trimming removed 0 bases at V and 2 bases at J, with 14 bases between. Germline V lookup: CDR1 LNHNV, CDR2 YYDKDF (reference sequence). CDR3 length: 16 residues. DNA of the CDR3: TGTGCCACCAGCAGAGATAAGGCAGGAACACCCTACGAGCAGTACTTC. It yields the protein CATSRDKAGTPYEQYF.

This chain joins TRBV6-1 and TRBJ2-5; 12 nucleotides line up with TRBD2. The V gene's germline CDR1 is MNHNS and CDR2 SASEGT. J lost 4 bases, V lost 7 bases, and 4 bases had no gene match. This CDR3 is 14 amino acids long. The DNA for the CDR3 is TGTGCCAGCACCAGACTAGCGGGAGTAGAGACCCAGTACTTC. Encoded protein: CASTRLAGVETQYF.

This sequence joins TRBV5-1 and TRBJ2-2; tentatively, D is TRBD2 (8 bases). The V end lost 4 bases, the J end lost 6 bases, and 19 bases lay between the germline ends. Germline V CDR1 and CDR2: SGHRS, YFSETQ. The CDR3 is 16 residues long. This chain's CDR3 is CASSQGGLVFAGELFF. The CDR3 DNA reads as TGCGCCAGCAGCCAGGGGGGACTAGTTTTTGCCGGGGAGCTGTTTTTT. Full variable domain (missing parts from reference TRBV5-1 and TRBJ2-2): KAGVTQTPRYLIKTRGQQVTLSCSPISGHRSVSWYQQTPGQGLQFLFEYFSETQRNKGNFPGRFSGRQFSNSRSEMNVSTLELGDSALYLCASSQGGLVFAGELFFGEGSRLTVL.